Below are 26 T cell receptor beta chains sequenced from a single sample in a study of blood T cell repertoires in COVID-19. Method: immunoSEQ multiplex PCR; TCRdb's copy keeps in-frame clones and lacks some. The table lists approximately 190,000 clones, under 85% of them singletons. Sequencing used peripheral blood. The origin of the receptors is a woman aged 40 to 55 with acute or convalescent COVID-19.

The chain joins TRBV5-1 to TRBJ1-4, with D maybe TRBD1 (6 bases). Trimming stripped 3 bases from V and 3 bases from J, with 15 bases between. The germline V gene has CDR1 SGHRS and CDR2 YFSETQ. The CDR3 totals 16 residues. The CDR3 loop reads CASSYSPGVANEKLFF. The CDR3 DNA sequence: TGCGCCAGCAGCTATTCCCCAGGGGTGGCTAATGAAAAACTGTTTTTT.

A few counts support this clone. J is TRBJ2-7 and V is TRBV9, with D tentatively TRBD2 (5 bases). This CDR3 region has 14 residues. CDR1 and CDR2 from the germline V gene are SGDLS and YYNGEE. The germline V and J ends were trimmed by 5 bases and 0 bases, with 12 bases remaining between them. The CDR3 bases are TGTGCCAGCAGTTTCTTCCGGGGCTCCTACGAGCAGTACTTC. This codes for CASSFFRGSYEQYF.

This chain links TRBV19 with TRBJ2-2; tentatively, D is TRBD1 (6 bases). Deletions cut 6 bases from V and 4 bases from J, with 18 bases between. Germline values: CDR1 LNHDA, CDR2 SQIVND (reference sequence). CDR3 size: 16 residues. Here the CDR3 reads CASSRGGGAGTGELFF. The CDR3 DNA follows: TGTGCCAGTAGCCGCGGTGGGGGCGCGGGCACCGGGGAGCTGTTTTTT. Together with reference TRBV19 and TRBJ2-2, the CDR3 gives the full variable domain: DGGITQSPKYLFRKEGQNVTLSCEQNLNHDAMYWYRQDPGQGLRLIYYSQIVNDFQKGDIAEGYSVSREKKESFPLTVTSAQKNPTAFYLCASSRGGGAGTGELFFGEGSRLTVL.

V and J are TRBV4-1 and TRBJ2-7; 7 bases align to TRBD2. The CDR3 sequence is 14 residues long. The V gene end was trimmed by 1 base and the J gene end by 4 bases; junction bases not matched to a gene: 4. The germline V gene encodes CDR1 MGHRA and CDR2 YSYEKL. The CDR3 DNA sequence: TGCGCCAGCAGCCAAGGGGGGGGAGGGTACGAGCAGTACTTC. It yields the protein CASSQGGGGYEQYF.

V gene TRBV4-2 combines with J gene TRBJ1-2, with TRBD1 matching 11 bases. The CDR3 is 15 amino acids. Germline V gives CDR1 LGHNA, CDR2 YNFKEQ. The junction had 3 bases not matched to a gene; V was cut back by 4 bases and J by 2 bases. CDR3 region: CASSPRTGGNYGYTF. CDR3 nucleotide sequence: TGTGCCAGCAGCCCGCGGACAGGGGGCAACTATGGCTACACCTTC.

The chain combines TRBV5-1 with TRBJ1-3; no firm D call. V was clipped by 2 bases and J by 0 bases, with 15 bases between them. Germline lookup yields CDR1 SGHRS and CDR2 YFSETQ. CDR3 length: 17 amino acids. This CDR3 is CASSFSGLQSSGNTIYF. The DNA for the CDR3 is TGCGCCAGCAGCTTTAGTGGACTTCAGAGCTCTGGAAACACCATATATTTT.

Here the CDR3 reads CASRGAGRNEKLFF. The DNA of the CDR3 is TGTGCCAGCAGAGGTGCGGGGCGTAATGAAAAACTGTTTTTT. The chain joins TRBV27 to TRBJ1-4; TRBD1 might be the D (5 bases). Germline V gene lookup returns CDR1 MNHEY and CDR2 SMNVEV (reference sequence). CDR3 length: 14 residues. V was clipped by 6 bases and J by 4 bases, with 12 bases between them.

The rearrangement links TRBV5-1 to TRBJ2-2; 9 bases match TRBD1. The V and J ends lost 7 bases and 1 base, in that order; junction bases with no gene match: 8. Per the germline V gene, CDR1 is SGHRS and CDR2 is YFSETQ. The CDR3 length is 16 residues. This CDR3 reads CASAGQGPLNTGELFF. The CDR3 bases are TGCGCCAGCGCGGGACAGGGACCTTTGAACACCGGGGAGCTGTTTTTT. Full variable domain (missing parts from reference TRBV5-1 and TRBJ2-2): KAGVTQTPRYLIKTRGQQVTLSCSPISGHRSVSWYQQTPGQGLQFLFEYFSETQRNKGNFPGRFSGRQFSNSRSEMNVSTLELGDSALYLCASAGQGPLNTGELFFGEGSRLTVL.

This clone came up a few times. The V and J genes are TRBV18 and TRBJ1-1; D perhaps matches TRBD1 (6 bases). V dropped 3 bases and J dropped 3 bases, with 8 bases sitting between them. CDR3 size: 13 residues. Germline V gives CDR1 KGHSH, CDR2 LQKENI. The CDR3: CASSPRQDTEAFF. The CDR3 DNA sequence: TGTGCCAGCTCACCGAGACAGGACACTGAAGCTTTCTTT. Full variable domain (rest looked up from reference TRBV18 and TRBJ1-1): NAGVMQNPRHLVRRRGQEARLRCSPMKGHSHVYWYRQLPEEGLKFMVYLQKENIIDESGMPKERFSAEFPKEGPSILRIQQVVRGDSAAYFCASSPRQDTEAFFGQGTRLTVV.

The chain couples TRBV2 to TRBJ2-3, with D maybe TRBD1 (5 bases). The germline V gene has CDR1 SNHLY and CDR2 FYNNEI. CDR3 length equals 14 residues. Deletions cut 6 bases from V and 2 bases from J, with 12 bases between. This CDR3 reads CASSLGVYTDTQYF. In nucleotides, the CDR3 is TGTGCCAGCAGCCTAGGGGTTTACACAGATACGCAGTATTTT.

The chain recombines TRBV6-5 with TRBJ2-6, with D possibly matching TRBD2 (5 bases). V shed 0 bases and J shed 4 bases, with 7 bases lying between them. Germline CDR1 is MNHEY and CDR2 is SVGAGI. The length of the CDR3 is 15 residues. The CDR3 DNA reads as TGTGCCAGCAGTTACTCGAGAGGGGGGGCCAACGTCCTGACTTTC. Translating it yields CASSYSRGGANVLTF.

The chain carries TRBV27 and TRBJ2-1, with D unclear. CDR1 is MNHEY and CDR2 is SMNVEV in the germline V gene (reference sequence). The CDR3 extends over 13 amino acids. Trimming removed 6 bases from V and 12 bases from J, with 18 bases in between. This CDR3 reads CASRLGLSSGQFF. CDR3 DNA: TGTGCCAGCAGGCTTGGTCTATCCTCGGGGCAGTTCTTC.

The chain recombines TRBV6-6 with TRBJ1-1; D uncertain. CDR1 and CDR2 (germline): MNHNY, SVGAGI (reference sequence). There are 12 residues in the CDR3. V was shortened by 5 bases and J by 3 bases, with 7 bases between the two germline ends. The CDR3 coding sequence is TGTGCCAGCAGTAGCTTCGACACTGAAGCTTTCTTT. This encodes CASSSFDTEAFF.

J is TRBJ2-7 and V is TRBV19; D might be TRBD1 (6 bases). Germline CDR1 and CDR2: LNHDA and SQIVND (reference sequence). The CDR3 contains 12 residues. With 6 bases removed from V and 3 bases from J, the gap between germline ends came to 9 bases. CDR3 coding DNA: TGTGCCAGTAGCAACAGGGACTACGAGCAGTACTTC. Translated, it gives CASSNRDYEQYF.

This clone came up once. J is TRBJ2-1 and V is TRBV5-1, with 12 bases aligning to TRBD2. Per germline, CDR1 SGHRS and CDR2 YFSETQ. Losses at the gene ends were 4 bases for V and 9 bases for J; bases not matched to a gene: 11. The CDR3 is 16 amino acids. Written as DNA, the CDR3 is TGCGCCAGCAGCCCGTGGGCTAGCGGGGGGGCGGGTGAGCAGTTCTTC. Amino acids: CASSPWASGGAGEQFF.

V and J are TRBV24-1 and TRBJ2-3; the D gene is possibly TRBD1 (5 bases). CDR3 length: 13 residues. Germline V gene sequence: CDR1 KGHDR, CDR2 SFDVKD. V gave up 4 bases and J gave up 5 bases, with 9 bases separating them. This chain's CDR3 is CATSEAGLDTQYF. The CDR3 coding sequence is TGTGCCACCAGTGAAGCAGGGCTAGATACGCAGTATTTT.

A few counts support this clone. This chain uses TRBV6-5 with TRBJ1-2, with D possibly TRBD1 on 6 matching bases. CDR3 length equals 15 residues. Trimming took off 7 bases at V and 1 base at J, with 16 bases between the two ends. CDR1 and CDR2 (germline): MNHEY, SVGAGI. CDR3 loop: CASILNRALNYGYTF. The CDR3 DNA sequence: TGTGCCAGCATCTTAAACAGGGCGCTTAACTATGGCTACACCTTC.

The chain links TRBV10-2 to TRBJ2-2, with a possible D match to TRBD2 (5 bases). The CDR3 runs to 16 residues. In germline, CDR1 is WSHSY, CDR2 SAAADI. V gave up 0 bases and J gave up 0 bases, with 8 bases separating them. CDR3 region: CASSESPGSNTGELFF. The CDR3 coding sequence is TGCGCCAGCAGTGAGTCCCCGGGGTCGAACACCGGGGAGCTGTTTTTT.

The chain employs TRBV4-1 and TRBJ2-4, with a tentative D call TRBD1 (7 bases). The V end lost 0 bases, the J end lost 2 bases, and 23 bases lay between the germline ends. This CDR3 is built from 20 residues. Germline V gene data show CDR1 as MGHRA and CDR2 as YSYEKL. CDR3 in DNA: TGCGCCAGCAGCCAAGAGGGGTCGGGGGTCGCAGGGGGTTCCAAAAACATTCAGTACTTC. This translates into CASSQEGSGVAGGSKNIQYF.

This clone was detected only a few times. The chain has TRBV7-9 and TRBJ2-7; 7 bases agree with TRBD1. After removal of 6 bases from V and 0 bases from J, the junction contained 8 bases not matched to a gene. The CDR3 totals 15 residues. Germline lookup yields CDR1 SEHNR and CDR2 FQNEAQ (reference sequence). CDR3 loop: CASSWDSLSSYEQYF. CDR3 sequence (DNA): TGTGCCAGCAGTTGGGACAGTCTCAGCTCCTACGAGCAGTACTTC.

The chain employs TRBV5-5 and TRBJ2-1; TRBD1 is a possible D gene (5 bases). Germline-derived CDR1 and CDR2 are SGHKS and YYEKEE (reference sequence). V lost 4 bases to trimming and J lost 7 bases, with 12 bases between them. The CDR3 extends over 13 amino acids. The CDR3 sequence: CASSPWTQNEQFF. The DNA for the CDR3 is TGTGCCAGCAGCCCCTGGACACAGAATGAGCAGTTCTTC.

The chain recombines TRBV5-5 with TRBJ1-2, with TRBD1 matching over 7 bases. The CDR3 length is 16 residues. V dropped 4 bases and J dropped 8; count of bases not matched to a gene: 17. CDR1 and CDR2 from the germline V gene are SGHKS and YYEKEE (reference sequence). The CDR3 DNA reads TGTGCCAGCAGCCAAACAACCGGACAGGACGATCGGGGCTACACCTTC. Residues: CASSQTTGQDDRGYTF.

The chain is built from TRBV3-1 (or the pseudogene TRBV3-2) and TRBJ1-1, with D possibly TRBD1 on 6 matching bases. The V end lost 1 base, the J end lost 4 bases, and 13 bases lay between the germline ends. The CDR3 is made up of 15 amino acids. Germline assignment: CDR1 LGHDT and CDR2 YNNKEL (reference sequence). The CDR3: CASSQAQGRVTEAFF. The CDR3 DNA reads as TGTGCCAGCAGCCAAGCTCAGGGGAGGGTCACTGAAGCTTTCTTT.

J is TRBJ2-4 and V is TRBV29-1; 8 nucleotides agree with TRBD2. Germline V gives CDR1 SQVTM, CDR2 ANQGSEA. Unmatched junction bases numbered 10, after V lost 8 bases and J lost 4 bases. The CDR3 length is 14 residues. This CDR3 is CSIIGTSSKNIQYF. The CDR3 coding sequence is TGCAGCATTATCGGGACTAGTTCTAAAAACATTCAGTACTTC.

The chain combines TRBV28 with TRBJ1-4, with D hard to call. Germline V lookup: CDR1 MDHEN, CDR2 SYDVKM. The CDR3 is 13 residues long. Trimming shortened V by 6 bases and J by 8 bases, and 13 bases separated the two germline ends. CDR3 sequence (DNA): TGTGCCAGCAGATCCTCTAGAGGGGAAAAACTGTTTTTT. Protein sequence: CASRSSRGEKLFF.

The chain is built from TRBV18 and TRBJ2-5; TRBD2 agrees at 10 bases. Per the germline V gene, CDR1 is KGHSH and CDR2 is LQKENI. This CDR3 is built from 16 residues. With V trimmed by 2 bases and J by 3 bases, 6 bases remained unmatched. The CDR3 spells CASSPYSLAGEETQYF. The DNA of the CDR3 is TGTGCCAGCTCACCATATAGTCTAGCGGGAGAAGAGACCCAGTACTTC.